These 21 T cell receptor beta chains came from one sample sequenced in a study of tumor-infiltrating lymphocytes in primary liver carcinoma. Without any cell sorting, about 18-30 mg of bulk tissue yielded co-extracted RNA and DNA. Starting from 500 ng of total RNA, TCR beta cDNA was produced with a primer in the constant region. Libraries covering TCR beta were generated through three nested multiplex PCR rounds (using a slightly modified ARM-PCR). A C-beta reverse primer was combined with TRBV1-TRBV30 forward primers in the first two PCR rounds, and each round had 10 cycles. Each CDR3 protein gets one entry after TCRdb re-called the multiplex PCR reads with MiXCR. This sample has 50,000 to 60,000 distinct CDR3 sequences, with around 77% found just once. Sequenced material: liver tumor tissue from sampling region 5. Subset specified: tumor region T5, tumor centre. These receptors all stem from a man in his forties with primary liver carcinoma and hepatitis B virus infection.

Details on this clonotype: A junction boundary mismatches the germline segment, possibly from a read error. The V and J genes are TRBV11-3 and TRBJ1-5; a possible D gene is TRBD1 (5 bases). The germline CDR1 and CDR2 sequences are SGHNT and YENEEA. This CDR3 has 15 residues. CDR3 in amino acids: CANSFVLGVAQPQHF. CDR3 nucleotides: TGTGCCAACAGCTTTGTTCTGGGGGTGGCTCAGCCCCAGCATTTT.

On this clonotype: The CDR3 carries no conserved terminal phenylalanine or tryptophan, so it likely arises from a read error. The CDR3 sequence is CASTFSGPLDNEQFL. As DNA, the CDR3 is TGTGCCAGCACCTTTAGTGGGCCACTCGACAATGAGCAGTTCTTA. The chain combines TRBV11-2 with TRBJ2-1; D is unresolved. Germline CDR1 SGHAT, CDR2 FQNNGV. The CDR3 has 15 residues. The V gene lost 7 bases and the J gene lost 5 bases, with 18 bases spanning the gap.

In regard to this clonotype: Here the CDR3 omits its conserved ending phenylalanine or tryptophan, so a read error is the likely source. The V call is TRBV29-1, the J call TRBJ2-4; no clear D. CDR1 and CDR2 from the germline V gene are SQVTM and ANQGSEA. This CDR3 has 16 residues. Trimming shortened V by 4 bases and J by 0 bases, and 16 bases separated the two germline ends. CDR3 DNA: TGCAGCGTTGTTGCCCTAAGCCCGCTAGCCAAAAACATTCAGTACTTA. Protein: CSVVALSPLAKNIQYL.

This clonotype was seen only once. The CDR3 does not close with the conserved phenylalanine or tryptophan, likely indicating a read error. The V call is TRBV11-1, the J call TRBJ2-3; D may match TRBD1 or TRBD2 (5 bases each). The CDR3 runs 19 residues. Germline V gene data show CDR1 as SGHAT and CDR2 as FQDESV (reference sequence). The CDR3 spells CANSSGGSSVGAHTDTQYL. The CDR3 coding sequence is TGTGCCAACAGCTCTGGGGGAAGCTCTGTTGGAGCCCACACAGATACGCAGTATCTT.

Comments on this clonotype: The germline gene is not matched at one end of the junction; a read error may be the cause. This chain uses TRBV11-1 with TRBJ2-3, with a possible D match to TRBD2 (6 bases). The CDR3 extends over 15 amino acids. Germline assignment: CDR1 SGHAT and CDR2 FQDESV (reference sequence). DNA for the CDR3: TGTGCCTGCAGTTTGCCGGGGGAGATCATAGATACGCAGTATTTT. Its translation is CACSLPGEIIDTQYF.

This clonotype was seen ten or more times. V gene TRBV5-1 combines with J gene TRBJ2-1, with TRBD2 matching over 8 bases. Germline lookup yields CDR1 SGHRS and CDR2 YFSETQ. The CDR3 length is 17 residues. V lost 0 bases to trimming and J lost 4 bases; unmatched junction nucleotides: 9. The chain's CDR3 is CASSLDPSGLTYNEQFF. The DNA for the CDR3 is TGCGCCAGCAGCTTGGATCCTAGCGGGCTAACGTACAATGAGCAGTTCTTC.

Comments on this clonotype: The junction does not match germline at one end; this may be a read error. The J gene is TRBJ2-1, the V gene TRBV4-1, with TRBD2 identical over 8 bases. Germline V gene lookup returns CDR1 MGHRA and CDR2 YSYEKL. This CDR3 has 15 residues. CDR3 amino acids: CASSPISGIHNEQFF. The CDR3 bases are TGCGCCAGCAGCCCTATTAGCGGGATTCACAACGAGCAGTTCTTC.

This sequence joins TRBV12-3 or TRBV12-4 and TRBJ2-3; 10 bases fit TRBD2. The V gene end was trimmed by 6 bases and the J gene end by 0 bases; junction bases not matched to a gene: 6. CDR3 length: 16 residues. The CDR3 coding sequence is TGTGCCAGCAGCCGTAAGACTAGCGGGAGCACAGATACGCAGTATTTT. Its protein product is CASSRKTSGSTDTQYF.

V is TRBV4-1 and J is TRBJ1-1; D remains unclear. V lost 3 bases, J lost 0 bases, and 5 bases lay in between. The CDR3 is 13 amino acids. CDR1 and CDR2 from the germline V gene are MGHRA and YSYEKL. The chain's CDR3 is CASSHPLNTEAFF. The CDR3 coding sequence is TGCGCCAGCAGCCATCCCCTGAACACTGAAGCTTTCTTT.

A word on this clonotype: The germline gene is not matched at one end of the junction; a read error may be the cause. The V and J genes are TRBV4-3 and TRBJ2-1, with D perhaps TRBD2 (6 bases). Germline V CDR1 and CDR2: LGHNA, YSLEER. The CDR3 length is 16 residues. The chain's CDR3 is CASRQDGSGCHNEQFF. DNA of the CDR3: TGCGCCAGCAGGCAAGATGGGAGCGGGTGTCACAATGAGCAGTTCTTC.

A note on this clonotype: This likely comes from a read error, as the CDR3 has no conserved phenylalanine or tryptophan at its end. The rearrangement joins TRBV30 to TRBJ1-2, with 7 bases matching TRBD1. This CDR3 has 14 amino acids. Germline loops: CDR1 GTSNPN, CDR2 SVGIG (reference sequence). CDR3 sequence reads: CAWRGDRNYYGYTL. For the CDR3, the DNA is TGTGCCTGGAGAGGGGACAGAAATTACTATGGTTACACCCTC.

This clonotype was found many times. The chain recombines TRBV7-9 with TRBJ2-7, with D hard to call. V dropped 5 bases and J dropped 4 bases, with 15 bases sitting between them. CDR1 is SEHNR, CDR2 FQNEAQ, per germline (reference sequence). The CDR3 is made up of 14 amino acids. The CDR3 region is CASSTTGPPYEQYF. The CDR3 coding sequence is TGTGCCAGCAGCACTACGGGCCCCCCATACGAGCAGTACTTC.

Regarding this clonotype: This may be a read error, as it is one base from a much larger clone. The chain carries TRBV28 and TRBJ1-4; the match to TRBD1 covers 7 bases. The germline CDR1 and CDR2 sequences are MDHEN and SYDVKM. The CDR3 spans 17 residues. CDR3 loop: CASSFGDRFAANGKLFF. The CDR3 coding sequence is TGTGCCAGCAGTTTTGGGGACAGATTTGCAGCTAATGGAAAACTGTTTTTT.

The chain employs TRBV4-2 and TRBJ1-4, with D unresolved. Germline CDR1 is LGHNA and CDR2 is YNFKEQ. The CDR3 runs to 13 residues. CDR3 loop: CATSQPHREKLFF. The CDR3 DNA is TGTGCTACCAGCCAACCCCACCGTGAAAAACTGTTTTTT.

The rearrangement joins TRBV7-8 to TRBJ2-3, with D tentatively TRBD1 or TRBD2 (5 bases each). The V and J ends lost 0 bases and 3 bases respectively, with 10 bases between them. The CDR3 runs 15 residues. Germline V gene lookup returns CDR1 SGHVS and CDR2 FQNEAQ. The CDR3 DNA reads TGTGCCAGCAGCTTAGCCAGGGAGTGGACAGATACGCAGTATTTT. Protein product: CASSLAREWTDTQYF.

Sample share makes this clonotype medium-sized. This chain uses TRBV6-2 or TRBV6-3 with TRBJ2-2; D gene uncertain. V was trimmed by 2 bases and J by 4 bases, leaving 14 bases between them. This CDR3 has 16 amino acids. Germline CDR1 reads MNHEY; CDR2 reads SVGEGT. The CDR3 coding sequence is TGTGCCAGCAGTTACAATGGGATTGGACCCACCGGGGAGCTGTTTTTT. Its protein product is CASSYNGIGPTGELFF.

In its sample, this clonotype was seen once. At one end the junction does not follow the germline gene, possibly because of a read error. The chain employs TRBV6-1 and TRBJ2-2; D possibly corresponds to TRBD1 (5 bases). The CDR3 is made up of 16 amino acids. Germline CDR1 is MNHNS and CDR2 is SASEGT. The CDR3 region has the DNA TGTGCAAGCAGTAAAATACTACAGGTGAACATCGGGGAGCTGTTTTTT. It is translated as CASSKILQVNIGELFF.

This clonotype was detected a few times. With a much larger clone just one base away, this may be a read error. V gene TRBV2 combines with J gene TRBJ2-3; TRBD2 agrees at 11 bases. This CDR3 is 15 amino acids long. Germline V gene lookup returns CDR1 SNHLY and CDR2 FYNNEI. V was clipped by 7 bases and J by 5 bases; unmatched bases: 8. The CDR3 loop reads CASMWLAGGIDTQYF. CDR3 in DNA: TGTGCCAGCATGTGGCTAGCGGGAGGCATAGATACGCAGTATTTT.

As for this clonotype: This may come from a read error, since a much larger clone is one base off. The V call is TRBV5-1, the J call TRBJ2-2; D is perhaps TRBD1 (5 bases). Germline CDR1 SGHRS, CDR2 YFSETQ. With 8 bases removed from V and 0 bases from J, the gap between germline ends came to 17 bases. There are 16 residues in the CDR3. CDR3 loop: CARSPGAHANTGELFF. The CDR3 nucleotides read TGCGCCAGGAGCCCTGGGGCACATGCGAACACCGGGGAGCTGTTTTTT.

About this clonotype: Mismatch with germline at one junction end may stem from a read error. V usage is TRBV5-6 and J usage is TRBJ1-2; weak D call: TRBD1 (5 bases). Germline loops: CDR1 SGHDT, CDR2 YYEEEE. The CDR3 length is 16 residues. For the CDR3, the DNA is TGTGCTAGCAACCACAAATACCGGGACCCTAACTATGGCTACACCTTC. It codes for CASNHKYRDPNYGYTF.

Many counts were recorded for this clonotype. V and J are TRBV14 and TRBJ2-5; D is unresolved. Germline lookup yields CDR1 SGHDN and CDR2 FVKESK. The CDR3 totals 16 residues. V dropped 0 bases and J dropped 5 bases, with 16 bases sitting between them. In DNA form, the CDR3 reads TGTGCCAGCAGCCAAGAGAAACTACCGAGACGGGAGACCCAGTACTTC. The encoded protein is CASSQEKLPRRETQYF. Full variable domain (outside the CDR3, taken from reference TRBV14 and TRBJ2-5): EAGVTQFPSHSVIEKGQTVTLRCDPISGHDNLYWYRRVMGKEIKFLLHFVKESKQDESGMPNNRFLAERTGGTYSTLKVQPAELEDSGVYFCASSQEKLPRRETQYFGPGTRLLVL.